This T cell receptor (beta chain) appears in the sequencing data of a study of blood T cell repertoires in COVID-19. Generated by immunoSEQ multiplex PCR, the TCRdb table keeps only in-frame clones and is missing some. The repertoire consists of 130,000 to 150,000 clones, with 75% to 85% occurring once and the leading ten covering 7% to 9%. A few counts support this clone. Per the germline V gene, CDR1 is SGHRS and CDR2 is YFSETQ. Trimming cost V 4 bases and J 4 bases; bases outside gene matches: 7. The CDR3 is made up of 15 amino acids. Sequenced sample: peripheral blood. The clonotype was recovered from a human donor with acute or convalescent COVID-19. The donor label of this sample is uncertain. V gene TRBV5-1 combines with J gene TRBJ1-2, with TRBD1 matching over 10 bases. The CDR3 coding sequence is TGCGCCAGCAGCCCCCGGGGACAGGGGACCTATGGCTACACCTTC. It codes for CASSPRGQGTYGYTF.